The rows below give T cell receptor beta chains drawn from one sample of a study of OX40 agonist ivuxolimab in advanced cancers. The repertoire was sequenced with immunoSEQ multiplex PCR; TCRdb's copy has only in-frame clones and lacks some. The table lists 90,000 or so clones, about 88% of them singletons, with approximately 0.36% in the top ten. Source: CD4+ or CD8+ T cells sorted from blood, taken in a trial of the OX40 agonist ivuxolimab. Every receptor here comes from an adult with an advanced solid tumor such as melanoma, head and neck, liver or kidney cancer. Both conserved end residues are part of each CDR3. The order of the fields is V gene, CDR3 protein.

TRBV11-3 CASSLDQGRRNGYTF
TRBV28 CASSWGALNYGYTF
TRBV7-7 CASSLDRDTEAFF
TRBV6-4 CATSSYNEQFF
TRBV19 CASSELQGNTGELFF
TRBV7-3 CASSPGGRLPKNNEQFF
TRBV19 CASSPIALGGNEQFF
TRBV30 CAWSMGQGSQPQHF
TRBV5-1 CASSGQGVGTGELFF
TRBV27 CASSKGGKAYNEQFF
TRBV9 CASSTEVVDSNYGYTF
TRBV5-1 CASSRSPNNEQFF
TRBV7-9 CASSSRGQGYEQYF
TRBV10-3 CAITNSGAFPNYGYTF
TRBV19 CASSIFWSREGFNNEQFF
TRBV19 CASTPRGARGPQPQHF
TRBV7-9 CASLSSSNTGELFF
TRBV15 CATSPNGLKNTEAFF
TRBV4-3 CASSQDISGQGAPGYGYTF
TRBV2 CASSVKGLEGGYTF
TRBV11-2 CASSLDIFGVGTGELFF
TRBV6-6 CASGTGYMTDTQYF
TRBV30 CAWSLGGLWETQYF
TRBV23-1 CASSHQNGTSGSTSYNEQFF
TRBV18 CASSPGLAGVETGEQFF
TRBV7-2 CASSLRSGGDTGELFF
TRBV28 CASSQPTGVNEKLFF
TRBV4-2 CASSLYGGNGELFF
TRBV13 CASSLISDSGRNIQYF
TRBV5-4 CASTRGQGMDTEAFF
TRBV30 CAWSGQGASEKLFF
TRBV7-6 CASSSTPNTGELFF
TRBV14 CASSQVTGGLLYGYTF
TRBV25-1 CASRQGNYGYTF
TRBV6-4 CASSAGSGEKLFF
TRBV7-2 CASSLALGGTYEQYF
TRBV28 CASSQASGSLTGELFF
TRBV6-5 CASKKAFF
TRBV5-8 CASSLGRDVGNEQFF
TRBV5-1 CASSPQATANTEAFF
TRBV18 CASSPVAGNQPQHF
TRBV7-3 CASSLVAGAPSGELFF
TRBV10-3 CAINGDTDTQYF
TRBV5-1 CASSSEGTGNIGAFF
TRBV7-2 CASSLTDTQYF
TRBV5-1 CASSLTGVYEQYF
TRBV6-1 CASRELAPYEQYF
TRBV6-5 CASLSSRGSSYEQYF
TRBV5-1 CASSLVLAGASGDTQYF
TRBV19 CASSIGQTTDTQYF
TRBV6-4 CASSDSKREGQRSEQYF
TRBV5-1 CASSSHDRGEETQYF
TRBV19 CASSIVRPSDTLSYEQYF
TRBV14 CASSQMQGILRDGYTF
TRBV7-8 CASSLFGEVEAFF
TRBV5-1 CASSLAIGTSGGQTQGTQYF
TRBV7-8 CASSTGSWGGSYEQYF